The 18 T cell receptor beta chains below were found in one sample sequenced in a study of T cells expressing NK-cell markers (dated by TCRdb to 2020 to 2022). Library preparation employed 5' RACE. The instrument was an Illumina HiSeq 2000. With the reads reprocessed by TCRdb, a single entry stands for each CDR3 protein sequence and no DNA is reported. This sample's table has entries for about 540,000 distinct CDR3 sequences. The ten largest clonotypes hold roughly 3.4% of the sample. The sequenced material came from blood T cells: a sorted CD56 or NKG2C T cell subset, CD4+ or CD8+ T cells, or bulk PBMC T cells (not recorded which). The source of these receptors is a man aged 18 to 29 in good health. Donor details come from another sample of the same person, matched by shared clones.

The chain is built from TRBV14 and TRBJ2-7; the TRBD1 assignment by TCRdb is unverifiable without DNA. The CDR3 is 17 residues long. In germline, CDR1 is SGHDN, CDR2 FVKESK. This CDR3 is CASSQDGDSRDPYEQYF.

This sequence joins TRBV29-1 and TRBJ1-2; there is no DNA to check the TCRdb D call of TRBD1. The CDR3 loop spans 13 amino acids. Looked up from germline, CDR1 is SQVTM and CDR2 is ANQGSEA. The CDR3 spells CSVIGGFNYGYTF.

The chain combines TRBV5-1 with TRBJ2-1; TCRdb designates TRBD1, a call that cannot be tested without DNA. The CDR3 contains 12 residues. CDR1 is SGHRS, CDR2 YFSETQ, per germline. The CDR3 region is CASSFPDREQFF.

J is TRBJ1-5 and V is TRBV19. CDR3 length: 13 residues. In germline, CDR1 is LNHDA, CDR2 SQIVND (reference sequence). This CDR3 reads CASKGGIQGPQHF.

The chain employs TRBV20-1 and TRBJ1-2; TCRdb's D gene call, TRBD1, goes unchecked for lack of DNA. Germline CDR1 DFQATT, CDR2 SNEGSKA (reference sequence). The length of the CDR3 is 12 residues. CDR3 protein: CSASGRGAGYTF.

The chain links TRBV20-1 to TRBJ2-1; TCRdb lists TRBD1, though no DNA is available to test this call. The CDR3 contains 14 residues. The germline V gene encodes CDR1 DFQATT and CDR2 SNEGSKA (reference sequence). The CDR3: CSAVTGYPYNEQFF.

CDR3 sequence: CASSLGLKYEQYF. The V call is TRBV7-8, the J call TRBJ2-7. Germline assignment: CDR1 SGHVS and CDR2 FQNEAQ. There are 13 residues in the CDR3.

The rearrangement uses TRBV2 and TRBJ1-4; lacking DNA, the TRBD1 call made by TCRdb goes unchecked. CDR3 length: 16 amino acids. Germline V gives CDR1 SNHLY, CDR2 FYNNEI. The chain's CDR3 is CASSPGQGKTNEKLFF.

The chain has TRBV7-9 and TRBJ2-3; TCRdb proposes TRBD2, but this gene call is untestable without DNA. The CDR3 runs 16 residues. Per the germline V gene, CDR1 is SEHNR and CDR2 is FQNEAQ (reference sequence). CDR3 residues: CASSRLTSGITDTQYF.

J is TRBJ2-1 and V is TRBV12-5; without DNA, the TCRdb call of TRBD1 cannot be checked. Germline CDR1 is LGHNT and CDR2 is FRNRAP. The CDR3 length is 15 residues. The CDR3 reads CASGLDRTIYNEQFF.

The chain is built from TRBV12-3 or TRBV12-4 and TRBJ1-5. The CDR3 is made up of 18 amino acids. The CDR3 here is CASSFRRSKPGGNQPQHF.

The chain employs TRBV7-9 and TRBJ1-1; TCRdb gives TRBD1 as the D gene, but with no DNA this cannot be confirmed. Germline loops: CDR1 SEHNR, CDR2 FQNEAQ (reference sequence). The CDR3 runs to 16 residues. The CDR3 loop reads CASGMGGAGFNTEAFF.

CDR3: CAISDRVVMSHNEQFF. V usage is TRBV10-3 and J usage is TRBJ2-1. This CDR3 spans 16 amino acids. CDR1 and CDR2 from the germline V gene are ENHRY and SYGVKD.

This chain connects TRBV7-6 to TRBJ2-7; TCRdb's D gene call, TRBD2, goes unchecked for lack of DNA. The V gene's germline CDR1 is SGHVS and CDR2 FNYEAQ. CDR3 length: 17 residues. CDR3 region: CASSQNPPGLERYEQYF.

This chain connects TRBV20-1 to TRBJ1-2. From germline, CDR1 is DFQATT and CDR2 SNEGSKA (reference sequence). This CDR3 spans 13 amino acids. CDR3 sequence reads: CSARDVSTGGYTF.

V is TRBV27 and J is TRBJ1-2; with no DNA, the TCRdb D assignment of TRBD1 cannot be verified. The CDR3 is made up of 15 amino acids. The germline V gene has CDR1 MNHEY and CDR2 SMNVEV (reference sequence). The CDR3 here is CASNNETSGHYGYTF.

V gene TRBV20-1 combines with J gene TRBJ1-2; TCRdb's D gene call, TRBD1, goes unchecked for lack of DNA. The CDR3 is 19 amino acids. Germline V lookup: CDR1 DFQATT, CDR2 SNEGSKA (reference sequence). CDR3 in amino acids: CSATRGGGSRIHPNYGYTF.

The rearrangement links TRBV29-1 to TRBJ2-5. The germline V gene encodes CDR1 SQVTM and CDR2 ANQGSEA. This CDR3 contains 14 residues. This CDR3 is CSVTDRSNQETQYF.